The rows below give T cell receptor beta chains drawn from one sample of a study of CD8 T cells in ankylosing spondylitis. TCRdb reprocessed the 5' RACE reads with MiXCR, giving one entry per CDR3 protein. The data show 100,000 to 150,000 distinct CDR3 sequences, with 17% seen just once and around a third held by the top ten. The source material was blood, either unsorted or a sorted T cell fraction (not recorded which). These TCRs come from a male donor with ankylosing spondylitis. CDR3s include the opening cysteine and the closing phenylalanine or tryptophan.

>14|TRBJ1-5|TRBV4-1
CASSQGEGNQPQHF
>15|TRBJ2-3|TRBV7-6
CASSLVAESTDTQYF
>14|TRBJ2-7|TRBV27
CASSKSGTAYEQYF
>14|TRBJ2-7|TRBV27
CASSHRTDLYEQYF
>16|TRBJ1-3|TRBV4-1
CASSQGLMSSGNTIYF
>16|TRBJ2-7|TRBV7-9
CASSLHGSDIFYEQYF
>18|TRBJ2-1|TRBV2
CASRPGTGVAGGINEQFF
>14|TRBJ2-1|TRBV15
CATSSVRGDNEQFF
>15|TRBJ2-1|TRBV6-1
CASRDRTGADNEQFF
>19|TRBJ2-6|TRBV3-1
CASSQDGFLGNWGANVLTF
>16|TRBJ2-1|TRBV7-9
CASSPRTSPLNNEQFF
>13|TRBJ2-1|TRBV14
CASSPRDYNEQFF
>14|TRBJ2-1|TRBV28
CASSLPESYNEQFF
>15|TRBJ2-7|TRBV5-1
CASSSTSGSFYEQYF
>14|TRBJ2-7|TRBV6-5
CASSYSVLSSEQYF
>15|TRBJ2-7|TRBV19
CASSIEASGTYEQYF
>16|TRBJ1-5|TRBV7-2
CASSSAGPYSNQPQHF
>19|TRBJ2-3|TRBV11-2
CASSIIWTGLPSRTDTQYF
>15|TRBJ2-2|TRBV2
CASSDSGNHRGAVFF
>13|TRBJ1-1|TRBV6-1
CASSPTGVTEAFF